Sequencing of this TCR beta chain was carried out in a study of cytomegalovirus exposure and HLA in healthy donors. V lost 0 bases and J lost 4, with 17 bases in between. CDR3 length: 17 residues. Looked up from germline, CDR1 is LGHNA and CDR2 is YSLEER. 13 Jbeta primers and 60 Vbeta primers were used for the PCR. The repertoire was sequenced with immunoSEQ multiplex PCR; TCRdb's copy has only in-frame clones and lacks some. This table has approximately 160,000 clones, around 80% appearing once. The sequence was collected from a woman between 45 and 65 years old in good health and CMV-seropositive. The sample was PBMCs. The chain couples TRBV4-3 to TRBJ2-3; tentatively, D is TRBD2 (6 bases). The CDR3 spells CASSQDLGGLGADTQYF. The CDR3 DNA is TGCGCCAGCAGCCAAGATCTGGGGGGATTGGGGGCAGATACGCAGTATTTT.